Described below is a single T cell receptor beta chain sequence and its context. Its antigen is undetermined. PCR amplification relied on 60 Vbeta primers (plus 13 Jbeta primers). Sequencing was performed with immunoSEQ multiplex PCR; in TCRdb, only in-frame clones are kept and a portion is missing. In the table there are under 200,000 clones, around 80% of which are singletons. This sample was included in a study of cytomegalovirus exposure and HLA in healthy donors. The CDR3 length is 14 residues. The V segment lost 6 bases and the J segment 6 bases; nucleotides outside the gene matches: 9. The germline CDR1 and CDR2 sequences are MDHEN and SYDVKM. Study-wide points: Sequencing had likely introduced a cluster of highly shared sequence variants as an artifact. Later, TCR association rates were found to vary by HLA locus, highest for DRB1 and lowest for HLA-C.

This TCR came from a male donor in good health and CMV-seronegative. The chain uses TRBV28 and TRBJ2-3; 7 nucleotides align to TRBD1. Sequencing was carried out using PBMCs. The CDR3 DNA reads as TGTGCCAGCAGCGAACTACAGGGGTTGGATACGCAGTATTTT. Protein sequence: CASSELQGLDTQYF.